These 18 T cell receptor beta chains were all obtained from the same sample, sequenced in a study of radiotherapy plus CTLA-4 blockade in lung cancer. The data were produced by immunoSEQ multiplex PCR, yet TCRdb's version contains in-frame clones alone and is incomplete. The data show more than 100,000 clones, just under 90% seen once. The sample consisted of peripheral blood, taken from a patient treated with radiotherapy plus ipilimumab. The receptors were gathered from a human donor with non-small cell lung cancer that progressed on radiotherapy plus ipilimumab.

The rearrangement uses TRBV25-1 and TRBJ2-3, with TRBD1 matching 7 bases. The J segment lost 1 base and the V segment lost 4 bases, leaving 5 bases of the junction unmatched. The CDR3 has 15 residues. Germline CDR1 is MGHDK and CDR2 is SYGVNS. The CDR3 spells CASSAWDRGTDTQYF. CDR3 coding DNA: TGTGCCAGCAGTGCCTGGGACAGAGGCACAGATACGCAGTATTTT.

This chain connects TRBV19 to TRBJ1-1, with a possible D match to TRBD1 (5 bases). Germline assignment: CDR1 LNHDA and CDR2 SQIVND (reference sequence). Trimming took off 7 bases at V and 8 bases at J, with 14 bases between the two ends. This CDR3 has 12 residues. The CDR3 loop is CASNQREGEAFF. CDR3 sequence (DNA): TGTGCCAGTAATCAAAGGGAGGGGGAAGCTTTCTTT.

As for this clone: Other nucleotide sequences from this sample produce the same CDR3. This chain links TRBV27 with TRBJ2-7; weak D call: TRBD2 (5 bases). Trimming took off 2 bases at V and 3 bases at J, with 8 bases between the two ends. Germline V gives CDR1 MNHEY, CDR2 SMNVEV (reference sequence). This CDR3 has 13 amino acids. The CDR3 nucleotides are TGTGCCAGCAGTTTAAGTGGACTCTACGAGCAGTACTTC. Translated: CASSLSGLYEQYF.

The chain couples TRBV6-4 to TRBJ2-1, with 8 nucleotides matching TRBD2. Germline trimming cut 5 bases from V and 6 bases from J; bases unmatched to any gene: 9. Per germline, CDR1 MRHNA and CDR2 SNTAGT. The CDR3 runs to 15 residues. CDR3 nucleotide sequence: TGTGCCAGCAGTTTAAGCGGGAGCGGGCGCAATGAGCAGTTCTTC. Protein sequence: CASSLSGSGRNEQFF.

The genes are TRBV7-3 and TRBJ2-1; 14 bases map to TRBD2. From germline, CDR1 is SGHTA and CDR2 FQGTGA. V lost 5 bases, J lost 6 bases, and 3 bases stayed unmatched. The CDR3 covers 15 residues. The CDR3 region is CASSPGLAGVNEQFF. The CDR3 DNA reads TGTGCCAGCAGCCCGGGACTAGCGGGAGTCAATGAGCAGTTCTTC. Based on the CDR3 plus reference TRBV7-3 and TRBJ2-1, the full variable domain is GAGVSQTPSNKVTEKGKYVELRCDPISGHTALYWYRQSLGQGPEFLIYFQGTGAADDSGLPNDRFFAVRPEGSVSTLKIQRTERGDSAVYLCASSPGLAGVNEQFFGPGTRLTVL.

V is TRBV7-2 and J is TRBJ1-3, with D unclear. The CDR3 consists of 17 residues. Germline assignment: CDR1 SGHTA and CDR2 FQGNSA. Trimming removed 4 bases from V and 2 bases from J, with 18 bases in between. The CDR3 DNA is TGTGCCAGCAGCTGGATTCCGGGTCGCCGAGCTGGAAACACCATATATTTT. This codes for CASSWIPGRRAGNTIYF.

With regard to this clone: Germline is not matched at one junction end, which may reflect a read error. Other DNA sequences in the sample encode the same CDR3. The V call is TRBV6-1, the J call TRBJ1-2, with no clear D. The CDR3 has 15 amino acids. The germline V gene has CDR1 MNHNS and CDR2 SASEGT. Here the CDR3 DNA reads TGTGCCAGCAGTGAATTGCCAGCCACTATTGCCGGCTACACTTTC. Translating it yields CASSELPATIAGYTF.

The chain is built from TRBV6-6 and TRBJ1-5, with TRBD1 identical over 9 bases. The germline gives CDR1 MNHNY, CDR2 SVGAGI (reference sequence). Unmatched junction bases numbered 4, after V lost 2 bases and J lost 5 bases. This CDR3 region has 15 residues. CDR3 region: CASSYTGGADQPQHF. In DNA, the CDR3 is TGTGCCAGCAGTTACACAGGGGGCGCCGATCAGCCCCAGCATTTT.

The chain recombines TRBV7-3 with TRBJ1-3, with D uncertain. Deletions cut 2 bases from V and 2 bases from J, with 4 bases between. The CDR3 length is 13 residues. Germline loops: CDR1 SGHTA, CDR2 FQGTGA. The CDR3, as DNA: TGTGCCAGCAGCTTACAGACTGGAAACACCATATATTTT. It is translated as CASSLQTGNTIYF.

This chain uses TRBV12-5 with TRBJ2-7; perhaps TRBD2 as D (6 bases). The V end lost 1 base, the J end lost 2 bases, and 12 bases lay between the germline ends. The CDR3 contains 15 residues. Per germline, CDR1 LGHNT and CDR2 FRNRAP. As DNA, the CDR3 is TGTGCTAGTGGTTTGGGACTAGGTGGAACCTACGAGCAGTACTTC. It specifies CASGLGLGGTYEQYF.

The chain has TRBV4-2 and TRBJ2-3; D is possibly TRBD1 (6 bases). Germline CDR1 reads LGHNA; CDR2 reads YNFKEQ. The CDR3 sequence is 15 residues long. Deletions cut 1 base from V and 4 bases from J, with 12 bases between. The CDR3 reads CASSQVQGRADTQYF. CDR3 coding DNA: TGTGCCAGCAGCCAAGTACAGGGCAGGGCAGATACGCAGTATTTT.

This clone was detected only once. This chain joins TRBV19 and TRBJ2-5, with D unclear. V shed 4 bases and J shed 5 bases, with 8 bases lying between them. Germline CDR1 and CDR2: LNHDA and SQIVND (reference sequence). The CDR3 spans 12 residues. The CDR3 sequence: CASSTSKETQYF. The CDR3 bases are TGTGCCAGTAGTACTTCAAAGGAGACCCAGTACTTC.

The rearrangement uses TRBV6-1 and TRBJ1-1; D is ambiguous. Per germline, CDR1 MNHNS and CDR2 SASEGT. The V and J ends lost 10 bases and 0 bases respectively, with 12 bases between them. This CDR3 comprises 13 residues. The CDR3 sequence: CATQVRMNTEAFF. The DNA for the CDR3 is TGTGCCACCCAAGTCCGTATGAACACTGAAGCTTTCTTT.

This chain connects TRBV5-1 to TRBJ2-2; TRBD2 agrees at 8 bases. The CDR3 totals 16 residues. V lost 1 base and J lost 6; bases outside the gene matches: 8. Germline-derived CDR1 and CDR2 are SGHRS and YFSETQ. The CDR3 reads CASSLLPAGAPGELFF. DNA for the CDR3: TGCGCCAGCAGCTTGTTACCAGCGGGAGCGCCCGGGGAGCTGTTTTTT.

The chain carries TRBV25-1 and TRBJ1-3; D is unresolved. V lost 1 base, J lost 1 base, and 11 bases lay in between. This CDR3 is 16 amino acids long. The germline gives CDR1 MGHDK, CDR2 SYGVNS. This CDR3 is CASSESLQLSGNTIYF. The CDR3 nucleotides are TGTGCCAGCAGTGAATCTTTACAGTTATCTGGAAACACCATATATTTT.

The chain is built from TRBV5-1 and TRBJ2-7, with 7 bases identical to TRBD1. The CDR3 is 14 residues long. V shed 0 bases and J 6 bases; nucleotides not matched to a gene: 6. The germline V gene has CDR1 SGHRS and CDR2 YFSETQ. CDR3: CASSLAPTGAEQYF. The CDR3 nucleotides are TGCGCCAGCAGCTTGGCCCCCACAGGGGCCGAGCAGTACTTC.

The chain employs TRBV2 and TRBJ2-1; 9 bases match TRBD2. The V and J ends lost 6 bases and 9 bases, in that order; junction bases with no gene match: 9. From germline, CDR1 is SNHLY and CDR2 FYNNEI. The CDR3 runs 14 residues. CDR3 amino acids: CASRRGAGGPEQFF. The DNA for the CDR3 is TGTGCCAGCAGACGAGGAGCGGGAGGTCCTGAGCAGTTCTTC.

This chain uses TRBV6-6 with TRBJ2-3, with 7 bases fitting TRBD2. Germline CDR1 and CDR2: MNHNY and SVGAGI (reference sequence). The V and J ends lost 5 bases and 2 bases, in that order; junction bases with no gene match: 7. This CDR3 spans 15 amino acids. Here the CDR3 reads CASSTARGDTDTQYF. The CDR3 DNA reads TGTGCCAGCAGTACCGCTCGGGGGGACACAGATACGCAGTATTTT.